This TCR beta chain was observed in a study of CD8 T cells in Susac syndrome. Random hexamers served to reverse transcribe roughly 0.45 to 1 ug RNA. TCRdb re-analysed the immunoSEQ multiplex PCR reads in MiXCR, keeping a single row per CDR3 protein. The table has about 150,000 distinct CDR3 sequences, roughly 96% seen once. This CDR3 region has 15 residues. CDR1 is SNHLY and CDR2 is FYNNEI in the germline V gene. Trimming shortened V by 0 bases and J by 5 bases, and 14 bases separated the two germline ends. The multiple sclerosis control group was made up of treatment-naive patients with stable or active relapsing-remitting disease. While CD8+ and CD4+ T cells were isolated negatively, TEMRA cells were enriched by FACS.

The V gene is TRBV2, the J gene TRBJ2-7, with D tentatively TRBD1 (5 bases). The material sequenced was CD4+ T cells from PBMCs. The receptor was derived from a human donor with multiple sclerosis. CDR3 sequence (DNA): TGTGCCAGCAGTGAAGCGCAGGGTACGCCCCACGAGCAGTACTTC. Protein sequence: CASSEAQGTPHEQYF.